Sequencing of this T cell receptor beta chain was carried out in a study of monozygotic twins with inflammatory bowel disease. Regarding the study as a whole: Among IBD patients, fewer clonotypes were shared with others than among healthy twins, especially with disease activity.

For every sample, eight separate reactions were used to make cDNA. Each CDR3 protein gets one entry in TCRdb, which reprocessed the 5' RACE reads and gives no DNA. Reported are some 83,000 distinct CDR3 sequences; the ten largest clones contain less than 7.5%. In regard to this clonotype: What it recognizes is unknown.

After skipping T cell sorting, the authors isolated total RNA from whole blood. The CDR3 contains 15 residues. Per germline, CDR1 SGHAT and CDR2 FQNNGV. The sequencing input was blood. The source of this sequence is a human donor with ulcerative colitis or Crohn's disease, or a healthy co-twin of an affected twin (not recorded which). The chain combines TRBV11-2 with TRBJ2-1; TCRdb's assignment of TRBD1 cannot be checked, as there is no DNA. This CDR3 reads CASSPGVRSYNEQFF.